This T cell receptor beta chain was recovered during a study of cytomegalovirus exposure and HLA in healthy donors. Use of 60 Vbeta and 13 Jbeta primers characterized the PCR. Sequencing used immunoSEQ multiplex PCR; TCRdb keeps in-frame clones, though not all of them. The sample carries tens of thousands of clones, over 75% recorded once. V lost 2 bases and J lost 0, with 8 bases in between. Germline assignment: CDR1 WNHNN and CDR2 SYGVQD (reference sequence). CDR3 length: 14 residues. This receptor was taken from a male donor in good health and CMV-seropositive. Sample: PBMCs. This chain connects TRBV10-1 to TRBJ2-7; TRBD2 is a possible D gene (6 bases). Written as DNA, the CDR3 is TGCGCCAGCAGTGAGGGCGGGACCTCCTACGAGCAGTACTTC. Translated: CASSEGGTSYEQYF.